This TCR beta chain came from a study of T-cell memory formation after mild COVID-19. Across the study: Across donors, TCR clusters were largely donor specific.

A single record per CDR3 protein comes from TCRdb applying MiXCR to the 5' RACE reads. This sample has 500,000 to 600,000 distinct CDR3 sequences, with roughly 18% found just once. With V trimmed by 4 bases and J by 9 bases, 7 bases remained unmatched. The germline CDR1 and CDR2 sequences are SEHNR and FQNEAQ (reference sequence). This CDR3 is built from 14 residues. The specimen sequenced was PBMCs or a T cell subset sorted from them (not recorded which). This clonotype was obtained from an adult woman who had mild COVID-19 (a few samples of this study predate the infection). Cell type and time point are not known. The chain employs TRBV7-9 and TRBJ2-1; TRBD1 matches 9 bases. CDR3 in amino acids: CASSSRDRVGEQFF. In nucleotides, the CDR3 is TGTGCCAGCAGCTCCCGGGACAGGGTGGGTGAGCAGTTCTTC. The whole variable domain, filled in from reference TRBV7-9 and TRBJ2-1, reads DTGVSQNPRHKITKRGQNVTFRCDPISEHNRLYWYRQTLGQGPEFLTYFQNEAQLEKSRLLSDRFSAERPKGSFSTLEIQRTEQGDSAMYLCASSSRDRVGEQFFGPGTRLTVL.